These 24 T cell receptor beta chains came from one sample sequenced in a study of cytomegalovirus exposure and HLA in healthy donors. The PCR used 60 Vbeta and 13 Jbeta primers. Assay: immunoSEQ multiplex PCR; the TCRdb copy retains only in-frame clones and omits some. The sample holds more than 140,000 clones, roughly 79% seen once. The specimen sequenced was PBMCs. The receptors were gathered from a male donor in good health and CMV-seronegative.

The chain uses TRBV30 and TRBJ1-3; D is uncertain. Trimming pared 4 bases from V and 4 bases from J, leaving 8 bases between. Looked up from germline, CDR1 is GTSNPN and CDR2 is SVGIG (reference sequence). CDR3 length: 12 residues. The CDR3 nucleotides read TGTGCCTGGACCCTACGCGGAAACACCATATATTTT. This encodes CAWTLRGNTIYF.

V usage is TRBV2 and J usage is TRBJ2-2; a possible D gene is TRBD2 (5 bases). Germline V CDR1 and CDR2: SNHLY, FYNNEI. This CDR3 has 15 amino acids. V gave up 6 bases and J gave up 2 bases, with 13 bases separating them. Here the CDR3 DNA reads TGTGCCAGCAGGGCCAAAGAGGGAAACACCGGGGAGCTGTTTTTT. Its translation: CASRAKEGNTGELFF.

The chain recombines TRBV5-1 with TRBJ2-5, with D perhaps matching TRBD2 (5 bases). Germline V lookup: CDR1 SGHRS, CDR2 YFSETQ. Trimming pared 3 bases from V and 3 bases from J, leaving 12 bases between. The CDR3 sequence is 14 residues long. The CDR3 sequence is CASSSSAGEETQYF. The CDR3 DNA reads as TGCGCCAGCAGCTCCAGTGCCGGGGAAGAGACCCAGTACTTC.

This clone came up once. The chain couples TRBV5-5 to TRBJ2-7; perhaps TRBD1 as D (6 bases). Trimming left V 0 bases short and J 0 bases short, with 7 bases between. Looked up from germline, CDR1 is SGHKS and CDR2 is YYEKEE (reference sequence). The CDR3 sequence is 14 residues long. CDR3 sequence (DNA): TGTGCCAGCAGCTTGGAGGGGGACTCCTACGAGCAGTACTTC. Translating it yields CASSLEGDSYEQYF. The full variable domain, its missing parts supplied by reference TRBV5-5 and TRBJ2-7, is DAGVTQSPTHLIKTRGQQVTLRCSPISGHKSVSWYQQVLGQGPQFIFQYYEKEERGRGNFPDRFSARQFPNYSSELNVNALLLGDSALYLCASSLEGDSYEQYFGPGTRLTVT.

The chain couples TRBV6-4 to TRBJ2-1; 9 nucleotides line up with TRBD1. Trimming removed 6 bases from V and 5 bases from J; junction bases left unmatched: 8. CDR3 length equals 15 residues. The germline CDR1 and CDR2 sequences are MRHNA and SNTAGT. The DNA for the CDR3 is TGTGCCAGCAGCTGGGGACAGGGTAACCACAATGAGCAGTTCTTC. It specifies CASSWGQGNHNEQFF.

This clone appeared once. The V gene is TRBV2, the J gene TRBJ1-3, with D possibly TRBD1 on 5 matching bases. Germline-derived CDR1 and CDR2 are SNHLY and FYNNEI. V lost 4 bases and J 0 bases, leaving 13 bases between the germline ends. This CDR3 has 16 residues. The CDR3 loop is CASSVGGLPSGNTIYF. For the CDR3, the DNA is TGTGCCAGCAGTGTGGGGGGACTCCCCTCTGGAAACACCATATATTTT.

V gene TRBV2 combines with J gene TRBJ2-1; 7 bases are a match to TRBD2. The CDR3 covers 12 residues. After removal of 8 bases from V and 2 bases from J, the junction contained 0 bases not matched to a gene. Germline assignment: CDR1 SNHLY and CDR2 FYNNEI. The CDR3 is CASAGAYNEQFF. DNA for the CDR3: TGTGCCAGCGCGGGAGCCTACAATGAGCAGTTCTTC. Full variable domain (rest looked up from reference TRBV2 and TRBJ2-1): EPEVTQTPSHQVTQMGQEVILRCVPISNHLYFYWYRQILGQKVEFLVSFYNNEISEKSEIFDDQFSVERPDGSNFTLKIRSTKLEDSAMYFCASAGAYNEQFFGPGTRLTVL.

V usage is TRBV27 and J usage is TRBJ1-6; no definite D call. V was clipped by 6 bases and J by 10 bases, with 10 bases between them. Germline-derived CDR1 and CDR2 are MNHEY and SMNVEV (reference sequence). The CDR3 has 12 amino acids. The CDR3 coding sequence is TGTGCCAGCAGGGACTTTGGATCACCCCTCCACTTT. This translates into CASRDFGSPLHF.

The rearrangement links TRBV19 to TRBJ1-2, with 10 nucleotides matching TRBD1. With 9 bases clipped from V and 2 bases from J, the junction kept 9 bases outside the gene matches. The CDR3 is 15 amino acids. Germline V gives CDR1 LNHDA, CDR2 SQIVND (reference sequence). In nucleotides, the CDR3 is TGTGCCAGCAACCCTCCGGGACAGGGGAACTATGGCTACACCTTC. Its translation: CASNPPGQGNYGYTF. The full variable domain, with the rest looked up from reference TRBV19 and TRBJ1-2, is DGGITQSPKYLFRKEGQNVTLSCEQNLNHDAMYWYRQDPGQGLRLIYYSQIVNDFQKGDIAEGYSVSREKKESFPLTVTSAQKNPTAFYLCASNPPGQGNYGYTFGSGTRLTVV.

The genes are TRBV6-6 and TRBJ2-3; D perhaps matches TRBD2 (5 bases). Looked up from germline, CDR1 is MNHNY and CDR2 is SVGAGI (reference sequence). This CDR3 spans 16 amino acids. V was shortened by 6 bases and J by 0 bases, with 16 bases between the two germline ends. The CDR3 is CASSPRGISSTDTQYF. In DNA, the CDR3 is TGTGCCAGCAGCCCTAGAGGGATTTCTAGCACAGATACGCAGTATTTT.

This chain connects TRBV9 to TRBJ2-3; 9 nucleotides line up with TRBD1. J was trimmed by 1 base and V by 0 bases; bases with no gene match: 3. Germline assignment: CDR1 SGDLS and CDR2 YYNGEE. The CDR3 has 16 amino acids. CDR3 DNA sequence: TGTGCCAGCAGCGTAGGGGGGGACAGGGGCACAGATACGCAGTATTTT. As protein: CASSVGGDRGTDTQYF.

This sequence joins TRBV6-5 and TRBJ1-2, with a weak D call TRBD1 (5 bases). Trimming took 7 bases from V and 5 from J, leaving 14 bases between them. This CDR3 has 13 amino acids. Germline lookup yields CDR1 MNHEY and CDR2 SVGAGI. CDR3: CASMKGRDYGYTF. The CDR3 DNA follows: TGTGCCAGCATGAAGGGCAGGGATTATGGCTACACCTTC.

The rearrangement uses TRBV27 and TRBJ2-7; D not resolved. With 5 bases removed from V and 7 bases from J, the gap between germline ends came to 18 bases. The CDR3 runs 14 residues. The germline V gene has CDR1 MNHEY and CDR2 SMNVEV (reference sequence). CDR3 bases: TGTGCCAGCAGTGCCGATCTGGGTCCCAGGGAGCAGTACTTC. This encodes CASSADLGPREQYF.

The chain couples TRBV7-3 to TRBJ2-2; D not certain. The CDR3 is 13 residues long. Deletions cut 3 bases from V and 5 bases from J, with 7 bases between. Germline CDR1 reads SGHTA; CDR2 reads FQGTGA. The CDR3 spells CASSFLATGELFF. The CDR3 region has the DNA TGTGCCAGCAGCTTTTTGGCAACCGGGGAGCTGTTTTTT.

J is TRBJ2-7 and V is TRBV30, with D perhaps TRBD2 (5 bases). The germline gives CDR1 GTSNPN, CDR2 SVGIG (reference sequence). Trimming pared 4 bases from V and 0 bases from J, leaving 13 bases between. The length of the CDR3 is 14 residues. For the CDR3, the DNA is TGTGCCTGGACCAACTACGGGGACTCCTACGAGCAGTACTTC. Protein product: CAWTNYGDSYEQYF.

The rearrangement links TRBV27 to TRBJ2-7; 7 bases are a match to TRBD1. Germline loops: CDR1 MNHEY, CDR2 SMNVEV (reference sequence). With V trimmed by 4 bases and J by 2 bases, 8 bases remained unmatched. CDR3 length: 15 amino acids. The CDR3 sequence: CASSSSGTAPYEQYF. DNA for the CDR3: TGTGCCAGCAGTTCCTCCGGGACAGCTCCCTACGAGCAGTACTTC.

Worth noting for this clone: Other DNA sequences in this sample translate to the same CDR3. The rearrangement joins TRBV19 to TRBJ1-5, with D maybe TRBD1 (5 bases). Germline assignment: CDR1 LNHDA and CDR2 SQIVND (reference sequence). There are 13 residues in the CDR3. The ends were cut back, 6 bases at V and 8 bases at J, with 14 bases in the middle. CDR3 sequence reads: CASRRRGEEPQHF. The CDR3 region has the DNA TGTGCCAGTAGAAGGAGAGGGGAGGAGCCCCAGCATTTT.

The rearrangement joins TRBV5-1 to TRBJ2-7, with 9 bases aligning to TRBD1. The V and J ends lost 4 bases and 2 bases, in that order; junction bases with no gene match: 13. Germline V CDR1 and CDR2: SGHRS, YFSETQ. The CDR3 extends over 17 amino acids. This chain's CDR3 is CASSVWSSGQGAYEQYF. CDR3 nucleotide sequence: TGCGCCAGCAGCGTGTGGTCGTCGGGACAGGGTGCCTACGAGCAGTACTTC. The whole variable domain, filled in from reference TRBV5-1 and TRBJ2-7, reads KAGVTQTPRYLIKTRGQQVTLSCSPISGHRSVSWYQQTPGQGLQFLFEYFSETQRNKGNFPGRFSGRQFSNSRSEMNVSTLELGDSALYLCASSVWSSGQGAYEQYFGPGTRLTVT.

This chain joins TRBV5-1 and TRBJ1-1; 11 positions agree with TRBD1. Germline V gives CDR1 SGHRS, CDR2 YFSETQ. This CDR3 region has 14 residues. J was trimmed by 5 bases and V by 4 bases; bases with no gene match: 4. The chain's CDR3 is CASSLGQGATEAFF. CDR3 DNA sequence: TGCGCCAGCAGCCTAGGACAGGGGGCGACTGAAGCTTTCTTT.

V usage is TRBV2 and J usage is TRBJ2-3; no firm D call. Germline CDR1 and CDR2: SNHLY and FYNNEI. The CDR3 extends over 12 amino acids. The germline V and J ends were trimmed by 0 bases and 9 bases, with 7 bases remaining between them. The CDR3 bases are TGTGCCAGCAGTGAAGCCGAGTTCACGCAGTATTTT. It yields the protein CASSEAEFTQYF.

The sample holds a few counts of this clone. The V gene is TRBV7-9, the J gene TRBJ2-1, with D possibly being TRBD1 (6 bases). The ends were cut back, 3 bases at V and 4 bases at J, with 7 bases in the middle. Germline V CDR1 and CDR2: SEHNR, FQNEAQ (reference sequence). This CDR3 contains 13 residues. CDR3 loop: CASSLGAYNEQFF. The CDR3 DNA follows: TGTGCCAGCAGCTTGGGGGCGTACAATGAGCAGTTCTTC.

This chain links TRBV15 with TRBJ1-2; a weak D match, TRBD1 (5 bases). Trimming shortened V by 1 base and J by 0 bases, and 9 bases separated the two germline ends. The CDR3 has 15 amino acids. Germline V gives CDR1 LNHNV, CDR2 YYDKDF (reference sequence). The CDR3 coding sequence is TGTGCCACCAGCAGAGTCGGGGGAGCTAACTATGGCTACACCTTC. Translation: CATSRVGGANYGYTF.

The CDR3 here is CAWSRTSGGDIANTGELFF. DNA for the CDR3: TGTGCCTGGTCTAGGACTAGCGGGGGTGATATCGCGAACACCGGGGAGCTGTTTTTT. The gene calls are TRBV30 and TRBJ2-2; 13 positions agree with TRBD2. The V gene end was trimmed by 5 bases and the J gene end by 0 bases; junction bases not matched to a gene: 12. The CDR3 runs to 19 residues. CDR1 and CDR2 (germline): GTSNPN, SVGIG (reference sequence).

The chain is built from TRBV4-3 and TRBJ2-5, with D perhaps matching TRBD2 (5 bases). This CDR3 comprises 16 residues. CDR1 LGHNA and CDR2 YSLEER come from the germline V gene. The germline V and J ends were trimmed by 0 bases and 2 bases, with 13 bases remaining between them. The CDR3: CASSQEYLAPQETQYF. The CDR3 coding sequence is TGCGCCAGCAGCCAAGAATACCTAGCTCCACAAGAGACCCAGTACTTC.